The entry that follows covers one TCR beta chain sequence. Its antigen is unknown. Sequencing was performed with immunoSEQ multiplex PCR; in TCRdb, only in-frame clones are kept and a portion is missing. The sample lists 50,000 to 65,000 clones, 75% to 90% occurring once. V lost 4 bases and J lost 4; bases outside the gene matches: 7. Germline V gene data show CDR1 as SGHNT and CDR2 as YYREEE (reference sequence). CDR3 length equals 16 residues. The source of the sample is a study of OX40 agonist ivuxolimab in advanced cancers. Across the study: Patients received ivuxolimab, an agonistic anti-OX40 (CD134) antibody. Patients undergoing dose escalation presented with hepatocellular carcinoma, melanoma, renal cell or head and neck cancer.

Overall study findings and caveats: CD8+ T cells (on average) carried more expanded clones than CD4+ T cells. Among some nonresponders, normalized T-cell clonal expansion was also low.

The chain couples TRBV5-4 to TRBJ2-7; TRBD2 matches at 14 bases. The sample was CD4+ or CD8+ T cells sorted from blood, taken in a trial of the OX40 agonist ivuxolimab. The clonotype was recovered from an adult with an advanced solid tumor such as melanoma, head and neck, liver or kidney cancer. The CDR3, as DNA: TGTGCCAGCAGCCCCCATGGGACTAGCGGGAGATACGAGCAGTACTTC. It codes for CASSPHGTSGRYEQYF.